These T cell receptor beta chains were read from a single sample in a study. From the 5' RACE reads, TCRdb called clonotypes with MiXCR, one entry per CDR3 protein. The repertoire holds approximately 44,000 distinct CDR3 sequences, 29% seen once, with roughly 4% in the top ten. Material: memory CD4+ T cells sorted from a lymph node. The receptor source for this set is a female donor with breast cancer. The CDR3 runs from the conserved cysteine through the conserved F or W. The D gene is left open where the match is weak. Some rows have no size entry. The others give once, few or many, or a class for an expanded clone.

>TRBV12-3/TRBV12-4|NA|TRBJ2-7|NA
CASSPGTFGYEQYF
TGTGCCAGCAGCCCCGGGACCTTCGGTTACGAGCAGTACTTC
>TRBV6-5|few|TRBJ1-4|NA
CASSDRDPNEKLFF
TGTGCCAGCAGTGACAGAGATCCTAATGAAAAACTGTTTTTT
>TRBV18|few|TRBJ1-2|TRBD1
CASSPSGGNYGYTF
TGTGCCAGCTCACCATCAGGGGGCAACTATGGCTACACCTTC
>TRBV11-2|NA|TRBJ2-1|TRBD1
CASSSDRGYEQFF
TGTGCCAGCAGCTCGGACAGGGGTTATGAGCAGTTCTTC
>TRBV5-1|few|TRBJ2-2|TRBD2
CASSGGGGHLTGELFF
TGCGCCAGCAGCGGCGGGGGAGGACACCTCACCGGGGAGCTGTTTTTT
>TRBV10-3|few|TRBJ2-3|NA
CAISWDTGGADTQYF
TGTGCCATCAGTTGGGACACCGGAGGGGCAGATACGCAGTATTTT
>TRBV12-3/TRBV12-4|few|TRBJ1-5|TRBD1
CASRLGQNQPQHF
TGTGCCAGCAGACTGGGACAGAATCAGCCCCAGCATTTT
>TRBV10-1|NA|TRBJ1-5|NA
CASSDSNQPQHF
TGCGCCAGCAGCGACAGTAATCAGCCCCAGCATTTT
>TRBV12-3/TRBV12-4|few|TRBJ2-3|TRBD2
CASSLFGGRAADTQYF
TGTGCCAGCAGTTTATTCGGCGGGAGGGCGGCCGATACGCAGTATTTT
>TRBV20-1|many|TRBJ1-6|NA
CSASRMGGDSPLHF
TGCAGTGCTAGTCGCATGGGAGGGGATTCACCCCTCCACTTT
>TRBV5-1|NA|TRBJ2-2|NA
CASSSGYTGELFF
TGCGCCAGCAGCTCAGGGTACACCGGGGAGCTGTTTTTT
>TRBV9|NA|TRBJ1-6|NA
CASSVDRPGSGSPLHF
TGTGCCAGCAGCGTAGACAGGCCAGGATCAGGTTCACCCCTCCACTTT
>TRBV12-3/TRBV12-4|NA|TRBJ2-1|TRBD2
CASSYRLAGGYNEQFF
TGTGCCAGCAGTTACCGCTTAGCGGGAGGGTACAATGAGCAGTTCTTC
>TRBV3-1|NA|TRBJ2-6|NA
CASSPGVSGANVLTF
TGTGCCAGCAGCCCCGGGGTCTCTGGGGCCAACGTCCTGACTTTC
>TRBV4-1|few|TRBJ2-1|TRBD2
CASSQDQSGSYNEQFF
TGCGCCAGCAGCCAAGATCAGAGCGGGAGCTACAATGAGCAGTTCTTC
>TRBV20-1|NA|TRBJ2-7|TRBD2
CSARGQSGSTYEQYF
TGCAGTGCTAGAGGGCAGAGCGGGAGCACTTACGAGCAGTACTTC
>TRBV27|few|TRBJ1-2|NA
CASSPRLGGYTF
TGTGCCAGCAGTCCCCGGCTGGGGGGCTACACCTTC
>TRBV12-3/TRBV12-4|few|TRBJ2-1|TRBD1
CASSTSGGRSYNEQFF
TGTGCCAGCAGTACATCAGGGGGTAGGTCCTACAATGAGCAGTTCTTC
>TRBV7-3|few|TRBJ2-3|NA
CASSSDRALLGTDTQYF
TGTGCCAGCAGCTCGGACCGGGCTTTACTAGGAACAGATACGCAGTATTTT
>TRBV5-1|NA|TRBJ2-7|NA
CTSSLGAVNYEQYF
TGCACCAGCAGCTTGGGCGCGGTGAATTACGAGCAGTACTTC
>TRBV12-3/TRBV12-4|NA|TRBJ1-3|TRBD1
CASSLGRTGRGNTIYF
TGTGCCAGCAGTTTGGGTCGGACAGGGCGTGGAAACACCATATATTTT
>TRBV5-1|NA|TRBJ1-1|NA
CASSFEFKNTEAFF
TGCGCCAGCAGCTTCGAGTTTAAGAACACTGAAGCTTTCTTT
>TRBV6-1|once|TRBJ2-2|TRBD2
CASSEGQVGLAEDTGELFF
TGTGCCAGCAGTGAAGGGCAGGTCGGACTAGCGGAGGACACCGGGGAGCTGTTTTTT
>TRBV27|NA|TRBJ2-7|NA
CASSSEGEQYF
TGTGCCAGCAGTTCAGAAGGCGAGCAGTACTTC
>TRBV29-1|NA|TRBJ1-2|NA
CSVGERHYGYTF
TGCAGTGTGGGAGAGCGCCACTATGGCTACACCTTC
>TRBV4-1|NA|TRBJ2-3|TRBD2
CASRKAGGPSQYF
TGCGCCAGCAGAAAGGCGGGAGGGCCGTCGCAGTATTTT
>TRBV4-2|few|TRBJ1-5|NA
CASSQEEGPHQPQHF
TGTGCCAGCAGCCAAGAGGAAGGGCCCCATCAGCCCCAGCATTTT
>TRBV29-1|NA|TRBJ2-3|NA
CSVETVSTDTQYF
TGCAGCGTTGAAACAGTAAGCACAGATACGCAGTATTTT
>TRBV20-1|NA|TRBJ2-1|TRBD2
CSARPLREGKYEQFF
TGCAGTGCTCGACCCCTGCGGGAGGGGAAGTATGAGCAGTTCTTC
>TRBV24-1|NA|TRBJ2-2|NA
CATSGHTGELFF
TGTGCCACCAGTGGACACACCGGGGAGCTGTTTTTT
>TRBV9|few|TRBJ2-1|TRBD1
CASSDGTAPFNEQFF
TGTGCCAGCAGCGACGGGACAGCCCCCTTCAATGAGCAGTTCTTC
>TRBV6-5|NA|TRBJ1-4|NA
CASSPQGGANEKLFF
TGTGCCAGCAGCCCACAGGGAGGGGCTAATGAAAAACTGTTTTTT
>TRBV30|NA|TRBJ2-1|NA
CAWSGKEGVDEQFF
TGTGCCTGGAGTGGAAAGGAGGGAGTCGATGAGCAGTTCTTC
>TRBV28|NA|TRBJ2-1|NA
CASSLFPDNEQFF
TGTGCCAGCAGTTTATTTCCAGACAATGAGCAGTTCTTC
>TRBV5-1|NA|TRBJ2-1|NA
CASSLVQGFDEQFF
TGCGCCAGCAGCTTGGTTCAGGGGTTCGATGAGCAGTTCTTC
>TRBV15|NA|TRBJ2-7|NA
CATTGGASYEQYF
TGTGCCACCACCGGGGGCGCCTCTTACGAGCAGTACTTC
>TRBV6-2/TRBV6-3|NA|TRBJ2-7|TRBD2
CASRRTSGRLRQQYF
TGTGCCAGCAGGAGGACTAGCGGGAGACTCCGTCAGCAGTACTTC
>TRBV6-5|few|TRBJ2-7|NA
CATSRTGLGSYEQYF
TGTGCCACATCACGGACGGGGCTGGGTTCCTACGAGCAGTACTTC
>TRBV7-3|NA|TRBJ1-2|NA
CASSLTRTVGYGYTF
TGTGCCAGCAGCTTAACTCGGACAGTCGGTTATGGCTACACCTTC
>TRBV20-1|NA|TRBJ1-6|NA
CSARQGGGSPLHF
TGCAGTGCTAGACAGGGAGGAGGGTCACCCCTCCACTTT
>TRBV6-5|many|TRBJ1-3|TRBD1
CASSRDSFSGNTIYF
TGTGCCAGCAGCCGGGACAGCTTCTCTGGAAACACCATATATTTT
>TRBV6-5|few|TRBJ1-6|NA
CASSIRSGEKNSPLHF
TGTGCCAGCAGTATACGAAGCGGAGAGAAGAATTCACCCCTCCACTTT
>TRBV20-1|NA|TRBJ2-3|NA
CSAVPRHLGTDTQYF
TGCAGTGCTGTGCCAAGGCACTTGGGCACAGATACGCAGTATTTT
>TRBV6-1|NA|TRBJ2-2|NA
CAREQWGVGELFF
TGTGCCAGAGAACAGTGGGGGGTCGGGGAGCTGTTTTTT
>TRBV5-5|NA|TRBJ2-1|NA
CASSHMSSYNEQFF
TGTGCCAGCAGTCACATGAGCTCCTACAATGAGCAGTTCTTC
>TRBV6-2/TRBV6-3|few|TRBJ2-2|NA
CASSLSVPSTGELFF
TGTGCCAGCAGTTTATCAGTGCCATCAACCGGGGAGCTGTTTTTT
>TRBV7-2|NA|TRBJ2-3|NA
CASSLGRFKGSTDTQYF
TGTGCCAGCAGCTTAGGCCGATTTAAGGGAAGCACAGATACGCAGTATTTT
>TRBV7-2|few|TRBJ1-4|NA
CASSFQTATNEKLFF
TGTGCCAGCAGCTTTCAAACTGCAACTAATGAAAAACTGTTTTTT
>TRBV5-4|NA|TRBJ2-3|TRBD2
CASSGTSGRTGTQYF
TGTGCCAGCAGCGGGACTAGCGGGAGAACAGGTACGCAGTATTTT
>TRBV29-1|NA|TRBJ2-1|NA
CSVEKLEQFF
TGCAGCGTGGAAAAGCTAGAGCAGTTCTTC
>TRBV7-2|NA|TRBJ2-1|NA
CASSLVGGVGFF
TGTGCCAGCAGCTTAGTAGGTGGGGTCGGGTTCTTC
>TRBV5-1|many|TRBJ2-4|NA
CASSLSGPGRNIQYF
TGCGCCAGCAGCTTATCGGGACCAGGTCGAAACATTCAGTACTTC
>TRBV7-2|once|TRBJ1-5|NA
CASSSTGNNLPNQPQHF
TGTGCCAGCAGCTCAACCGGGAACAACCTCCCCAATCAGCCCCAGCATTTT